This T cell receptor (beta chain) comes out of a study of blood T cell repertoires in COVID-19. Study at large: Researchers got acute and convalescent COVID-19 samples from the United States, Italy and Spain.

The CDR3 consists of 16 residues. V shed 4 bases and J 7 bases; nucleotides not matched to a gene: 12. CDR1 is LGHDT and CDR2 is YNNKEL in the germline V gene (reference sequence). In the authors' methods: Amplified reference gene primers provided the basis for estimating nucleated cell counts. Sequenced by immunoSEQ multiplex PCR; TCRdb stores in-frame clones only, minus some. V and J calls and clone size are those listed in that table; D and trimming were worked out from the DNA. The table has 95,000 to 150,000 clones, 85% to 90% seen once. The sample taken for sequencing was peripheral blood. This chain connects TRBV3-1 (or the pseudogene TRBV3-2) to TRBJ2-2; 7 positions match TRBD1. This TCR was recovered from a woman aged 45-59 years with acute or convalescent COVID-19. CDR3 coding DNA: TGTGCCAGCAGCCCCTCAACCAGGGGGATAATCGGGGAGCTGTTTTTT. Translated: CASSPSTRGIIGELFF.